These 15 T cell receptor beta chains were all obtained from the same sample, sequenced in a study of control samples from healthy donors and cancer patients. Here immunoSEQ multiplex PCR was the method, and the copy in TCRdb shows in-frame clones only, minus some. This table holds roughly 140,000 clones, 89% found once. The material sequenced was blood. The source of these receptors is a man younger than 45 in good health.

This clone was detected only a few times. This chain uses TRBV3-1 (or the pseudogene TRBV3-2) with TRBJ2-1; D may be TRBD1 (5 bases). This CDR3 is built from 12 residues. Germline V gene data show CDR1 as LGHDT and CDR2 as YNNKEL (reference sequence). Trimming took 5 bases from V and 6 from J, leaving 8 bases between them. The chain's CDR3 is CASSAQGNEQFF. CDR3 bases: TGTGCCAGCAGCGCCCAGGGCAATGAGCAGTTCTTC.

The V and J genes are TRBV4-3 and TRBJ2-5; 13 bases match TRBD2. This CDR3 region has 18 residues. J was trimmed by 2 bases and V by 5 bases; bases with no gene match: 11. Germline-derived CDR1 and CDR2 are LGHNA and YSLEER. The CDR3, as DNA: TGCGCCAGCAGCTCAGCCACTAGCGGGGGGGCAGGGCAAGAGACCCAGTACTTC. Amino acid sequence: CASSSATSGGAGQETQYF.

The V call is TRBV13, the J call TRBJ1-6; unclear D gene. Germline CDR1 and CDR2: PRHDT and FYEKMQ (reference sequence). The V gene lost 0 bases and the J gene lost 10 bases, with 10 bases spanning the gap. The length of the CDR3 is 14 residues. The CDR3 loop is CASSLGTASSPLHF. CDR3 in DNA: TGTGCCAGCAGCTTAGGAACAGCAAGCTCACCCCTCCACTTT.

V gene TRBV5-4 combines with J gene TRBJ2-1; D is unclear. The CDR3 is made up of 15 amino acids. Trimming pared 3 bases from V and 2 bases from J, leaving 12 bases between. The germline CDR1 and CDR2 sequences are SGHNT and YYREEE (reference sequence). The CDR3 is CASSSVRSTYNEQFF. CDR3 in DNA: TGTGCCAGCAGCTCCGTGAGGAGCACCTACAATGAGCAGTTCTTC.

The gene calls are TRBV2 and TRBJ1-5, with 9 bases that match TRBD1. The CDR3 is made up of 17 amino acids. V dropped 0 bases and J dropped 5; count of bases not matched to a gene: 8. The germline gives CDR1 SNHLY, CDR2 FYNNEI. The CDR3 spells CASSEARGTGIHQPQHF. In nucleotides, the CDR3 is TGTGCCAGCAGTGAAGCTCGGGGGACAGGGATTCATCAGCCCCAGCATTTT.

This sequence joins TRBV9 and TRBJ2-1; 7 positions agree with TRBD2. Germline-derived CDR1 and CDR2 are SGDLS and YYNGEE. This CDR3 has 16 residues. After removal of 0 bases from V and 2 bases from J, the junction contained 5 bases not matched to a gene. CDR3 amino acids: CASSVVAAGTYNEQFF. The CDR3 nucleotides read TGTGCCAGCAGCGTAGTAGCAGCGGGGACCTACAATGAGCAGTTCTTC.

In regard to this clone: The junction departs from germline at one end; a sequencing error may be responsible. The chain is built from TRBV6-5 and TRBJ1-2; TRBD1 matches 7 bases. CDR3 length equals 14 residues. From germline, CDR1 is MNHEY and CDR2 SVGAGI. The CDR3: CASSYSDRVGGYTF. The CDR3 bases are TGTGCCAGCAGCTACTCAGACAGGGTTGGCGGCTACACCTTC.

This chain uses TRBV29-1 with TRBJ1-2, with D maybe TRBD1 (6 bases). Between the trimmed V and J ends, which lost 1 base and 8 bases, there was a span of 14 bases. Per germline, CDR1 SQVTM and CDR2 ANQGSEA. The CDR3 sequence is 13 residues long. Written as DNA, the CDR3 is TGCAGCGTTGAAGCGGCGGGGGCGAAAGGCTACACCTTC. This encodes CSVEAAGAKGYTF.

This clone appeared once. This chain's CDR3 is CASSYLTGNSPLHF. Written as DNA, the CDR3 is TGTGCCAGCAGTTACCTAACCGGCAATTCACCCCTCCACTTT. This rearrangement joins TRBV6-5 to TRBJ1-6; D not certain. Germline CDR1 MNHEY, CDR2 SVGAGI. The CDR3 contains 14 residues. With 2 bases removed from V and 7 bases from J, the gap between germline ends came to 9 bases.

The chain links TRBV6-2 or TRBV6-3 to TRBJ1-2; possible D gene TRBD1, 6 bases. The CDR3 extends over 14 amino acids. V was pared by 4 bases and J by 6 bases, with 15 bases between. Germline V gene data show CDR1 as MNHEY and CDR2 as SVGEGT. CDR3 DNA: TGTGCCAGCAGTTTCTCACAGGGCTGGAATGGCTACACCTTC. It yields the protein CASSFSQGWNGYTF.

This chain connects TRBV18 to TRBJ2-7, with unresolved D. The CDR3 extends over 12 amino acids. Germline loops: CDR1 KGHSH, CDR2 LQKENI. Trimming left V 0 bases short and J 5 bases short, with 5 bases between. Here the CDR3 DNA reads TGTGCCAGCTCACCACCGAGTAACGAGCAGTACTTC. This sequence encodes CASSPPSNEQYF.

The V and J genes are TRBV14 and TRBJ2-5; a weak D match, TRBD1 (6 bases). The germline V and J ends were trimmed by 8 bases and 5 bases, with 18 bases remaining between them. The CDR3 is 14 amino acids. The germline V gene encodes CDR1 SGHDN and CDR2 FVKESK. The chain's CDR3 is CASGPGRGYETQYF. CDR3 coding DNA: TGTGCCAGCGGCCCGGGCAGGGGATACGAGACCCAGTACTTC. Variable domain in full (rest from reference TRBV14 and TRBJ2-5): EAGVTQFPSHSVIEKGQTVTLRCDPISGHDNLYWYRRVMGKEIKFLLHFVKESKQDESGMPNNRFLAERTGGTYSTLKVQPAELEDSGVYFCASGPGRGYETQYFGPGTRLLVL.

The chain combines TRBV10-3 with TRBJ2-2; 8 bases are shared with TRBD2. Germline CDR1 ENHRY, CDR2 SYGVKD. V shed 4 bases and J 5 bases; nucleotides not matched to a gene: 6. The CDR3 extends over 15 amino acids. The CDR3 region is CAISGQGGRTGELFF. CDR3 nucleotides: TGTGCCATCAGTGGGCAGGGCGGGAGGACCGGGGAGCTGTTTTTT.

Here the CDR3 DNA reads TGTGCCATCAGTGAGGATACGACAGGGGTCTATGGCTACACCTTC. Its protein is CAISEDTTGVYGYTF. This chain links TRBV10-3 with TRBJ1-2; TRBD1 matches 8 bases. J was trimmed by 4 bases and V by 2 bases; bases with no gene match: 6. CDR3 length: 15 residues. Per the germline V gene, CDR1 is ENHRY and CDR2 is SYGVKD.

The J gene is TRBJ1-4, the V gene TRBV6-5; D unresolved. Germline V gene sequence: CDR1 MNHEY, CDR2 SVGAGI. V shed 4 bases and J shed 5 bases, with 11 bases lying between them. The CDR3 sequence is 14 residues long. CDR3 nucleotide sequence: TGTGCCAGCAGTTCGGACCCTGAAAATGAAAAACTGTTTTTT. Encoded protein: CASSSDPENEKLFF.